This T cell receptor beta chain came from a study of neoadjuvant anti-PD-1 for oral cavity cancer. Study-level background: Non-progressing patients received a fourth nivolumab dose near day 43, then surgery on days 50-56. Study findings and constraints: Higher pretreatment Treg/Th17 ratios tracked higher pretreatment blood clonality. PBMC Gini-index clonality exceeded responders' in non-responders post-nivolumab.

As regards this clone: Its specificity is not known.

Repertoires were generated with immunoSEQ multiplex PCR, while TCRdb's copy carries only in-frame clones and drops some. The sample lists roughly 14,000 clones, roughly 80% occurring once. Trimming left V 0 bases short and J 6 bases short, with 18 bases between. This CDR3 spans 17 amino acids. Per germline, CDR1 SGHRS and CDR2 YFSETQ. The sample's time point: after neoadjuvant nivolumab, at surgical resection. This sample comprised PBMCs, obtained after nivolumab (anti-PD-1) treatment. This sequence was found in a person aged 40 to 85 with oral cavity squamous cell carcinoma. The genes are TRBV5-1 and TRBJ2-2; a possible D gene is TRBD1 (5 bases). In DNA, the CDR3 is TGCGCCAGCAGCTTGGCGGTAGACAGCAATAATGCCGGGGAGCTGTTTTTT. Translating gives CASSLAVDSNNAGELFF.